These T cell receptor beta chains were read from a single sample in a study of CD8+ T cells in alopecia areata. Assay: immunoSEQ multiplex PCR; the TCRdb copy retains only in-frame clones and omits some. The sample holds 150,000 or so clones, approximately 50% seen once. Material: CD4+ T cells sorted from blood. The source is a human donor with alopecia areata. The CDR3 runs from the conserved cysteine through the conserved F or W. The D gene is left open where the match is weak. Expanded clones get a size class; other rows say once, few or many, or leave the size out.

D,V,J,size,CDR3,DNA
-,TRBV2,TRBJ2-2,-,CASSFDGTVGELFF,TGTGCCAGCAGTTTCGACGGGACTGTTGGGGAGCTGTTTTTT
-,TRBV5-1,TRBJ2-2,-,CASSFGLVTGELFF,TGCGCCAGCAGCTTCGGACTGGTCACCGGGGAGCTGTTTTTT
-,TRBV27,TRBJ2-5,-,CASRGNDGQETQYF,TGTGCCAGCAGGGGGAATGACGGCCAAGAGACCCAGTACTTC
TRBD1,TRBV5-1,TRBJ1-3,-,CASSLGQGPSDTIYF,TGCGCCAGCAGCTTGGGACAGGGGCCTTCGGACACCATATATTTT
-,TRBV7-9,TRBJ1-2,-,CASSRDGYGYTF,TGTGCCAGCAGCCGCGACGGATATGGCTACACCTTC
TRBD2,TRBV7-6,TRBJ2-5,-,CASSRGGKETQYF,TGTGCCAGCAGCCGCGGGGGAAAAGAGACCCAGTACTTC
-,TRBV23-1,TRBJ2-5,-,CASSQFSSSNHETQYF,TGCGCCAGCAGTCAATTTTCTAGCTCCAATCACGAGACCCAGTACTTC
TRBD2,TRBV9,TRBJ2-5,-,CASSVAGLAGQETQYF,TGTGCCAGCAGCGTAGCTGGGCTAGCGGGCCAAGAGACCCAGTACTTC
-,TRBV29-1,TRBJ1-1,-,CSVESRRGTFF,TGCAGCGTTGAGTCCCGGCGGGGGACTTTCTTT
TRBD2,TRBV7-8,TRBJ2-1,once,CASSETSGAYNEQFF,TGTGCCAGCAGCGAGACTAGCGGAGCCTACAATGAGCAGTTCTTC
-,TRBV15,TRBJ2-5,-,CATSRGSQWETQYF,TGTGCCACCAGCAGAGGATCCCAATGGGAGACCCAGTACTTC
-,TRBV23-1,TRBJ2-7,-,CASSHTSRSYEQYF,TGCGCCAGCAGTCACACGTCTAGATCCTACGAGCAGTACTTC
TRBD2,TRBV29-1,TRBJ2-5,-,CSAAGGETQYF,TGCAGCGCCGCGGGGGGCGAGACCCAGTACTTC
TRBD1,TRBV29-1,TRBJ2-7,-,CSVEDQVRGLYEQYF,TGCAGCGTTGAAGATCAGGTGAGGGGGCTCTACGAGCAGTACTTC
TRBD2,TRBV4-1,TRBJ2-1,-,CASSQIDLGLAGDHEQFF,TGCGCCAGCAGCCAAATAGACCTGGGACTAGCGGGAGATCATGAGCAGTTCTTC
TRBD2,TRBV23-1,TRBJ2-7,few,CASSRTSGGDEQYF,TGCGCCAGCAGTCGCACTAGCGGGGGGGACGAGCAGTACTTC
-,TRBV19,TRBJ2-6,few,CASSDRVAGANVLTF,TGTGCCAGTAGTGATAGGGTTGCTGGGGCCAACGTCCTGACTTTC
-,TRBV29-1,TRBJ1-1,few,CSVEGRVTEAFF,TGCAGCGTTGAAGGTCGGGTCACTGAAGCTTTCTTT
TRBD2,TRBV27,TRBJ2-1,-,CASSPLAGVEQFF,TGTGCCAGCAGTCCCCTAGCGGGAGTAGAGCAGTTCTTC
TRBD2,TRBV4-2,TRBJ2-5,-,CASSQDTSGGSQETQYF,TGTGCCAGCAGCCAAGATACGTCGGGGGGGAGTCAAGAGACCCAGTACTTC
TRBD1,TRBV29-1,TRBJ1-2,-,CSVDRADNYGYTF,TGCAGCGTGGACAGGGCAGACAACTATGGCTACACCTTC
TRBD1,TRBV28,TRBJ2-2,-,CASSPPGQGAGGELFF,TGTGCCAGCAGTCCCCCGGGACAGGGGGCGGGCGGGGAGCTGTTTTTT
-,TRBV5-1,TRBJ2-1,-,CASSFGGYNEQFF,TGCGCCAGCAGCTTTGGGGGGTACAATGAGCAGTTCTTC
-,TRBV4-2,TRBJ2-7,-,CASRAGLDEQYF,TGTGCCAGCAGGGCAGGGCTCGACGAGCAGTACTTC
-,TRBV2,TRBJ2-1,few,CASSVRAGNEQFF,TGTGCCAGCAGTGTACGGGCCGGCAATGAGCAGTTCTTC
-,TRBV11-2,TRBJ2-5,-,CASSLGLETQYF,TGTGCCAGCAGCTTAGGGTTAGAGACCCAGTACTTC
-,TRBV6-5,TRBJ2-5,few,CASSYVETQYF,TGTGCCAGCAGTTACGTTGAGACCCAGTACTTC
TRBD1,TRBV27,TRBJ2-5,-,CASSLAGGKKTQYF,TGTGCCAGCAGTTTAGCAGGGGGCAAGAAGACCCAGTACTTC
-,TRBV5-1,TRBJ1-2,-,CASSLGVANYGYTF,TGCGCCAGCAGCTTGGGGGTCGCGAACTATGGCTACACCTTC
-,TRBV7-9,TRBJ2-4,-,CASSSSGAKNIQYF,TGTGCCAGCAGCTCGTCGGGAGCCAAAAACATTCAGTACTTC
-,TRBV5-1,TRBJ1-2,-,CASSFSEGSVYGYTF,TGCGCCAGCAGCTTCTCGGAGGGATCCGTCTATGGCTACACCTTC
TRBD1,TRBV2,TRBJ2-7,few,CASIGQGPYEQYF,TGTGCCAGCATCGGACAGGGACCCTACGAGCAGTACTTC
-,TRBV30,TRBJ1-2,-,CAWSPRAGTYGYTF,TGTGCCTGGAGCCCTCGGGCAGGGACGTATGGCTACACCTTC
TRBD2,TRBV11-2,TRBJ2-7,few,CASSLRLADVSYEQYF,TGTGCCAGCAGCTTGCGACTAGCGGACGTCTCCTACGAGCAGTACTTC
TRBD1,TRBV29-1,TRBJ1-1,-,CSVGRTGKGEAFF,TGCAGCGTTGGACGGACAGGGAAAGGTGAAGCTTTCTTT
TRBD2,TRBV4-1,TRBJ2-5,-,CASSQEGLAGSTQYF,TGCGCCAGCAGCCAAGAAGGCCTAGCGGGCTCCACCCAGTACTTC
TRBD1,TRBV28,TRBJ1-2,-,CASSRRGPYGYTF,TGTGCCAGCAGCCGCAGGGGGCCCTATGGCTACACCTTC
TRBD2,TRBV29-1,TRBJ2-1,few,CSVRAGRPYNEQFF,TGCAGCGTTCGAGCGGGACGACCCTACAATGAGCAGTTCTTC
-,TRBV5-1,TRBJ2-3,-,CASSPSTDTQYF,TGCGCCAGCAGCCCAAGCACAGATACGCAGTATTTT
TRBD1,TRBV11-2,TRBJ2-7,few,CASSLIGQVAEQYF,TGTGCCAGCAGCTTAATTGGACAGGTGGCCGAGCAGTACTTC
TRBD2,TRBV29-1,TRBJ2-1,-,CSVEDGRASEQFF,TGCAGCGTTGAAGACGGGAGGGCCTCTGAGCAGTTCTTC
-,TRBV29-1,TRBJ2-7,few,CSAAGAGGNSFIAEQYF,TGCAGCGCCGCCGGGGCGGGTGGTAACAGCTTTATCGCCGAGCAGTACTTC
-,TRBV29-1,TRBJ2-3,-,CSAEVQGGDTQYF,TGCAGCGCCGAGGTCCAGGGAGGAGATACGCAGTATTTT
TRBD1,TRBV4-2,TRBJ2-7,-,CASSQAGTGGYEQYF,TGTGCCAGCAGCCAAGCCGGGACAGGGGGCTACGAGCAGTACTTC
-,TRBV7-2,TRBJ2-6,few,CASSPLGSGANVLTF,TGTGCCAGCAGCCCTCTGGGATCTGGGGCCAACGTCCTGACTTTC
-,TRBV6-5,TRBJ2-7,-,CASSYTRAFASYEQYF,TGTGCCAGCAGTTACACAAGGGCGTTCGCCTCCTACGAGCAGTACTTC
-,TRBV11-2,TRBJ2-2,once,CASSRLAQNTGELFF,TGTGCCAGCAGCCGTCTTGCACAGAACACCGGGGAGCTGTTTTTT
TRBD2,TRBV10-1,TRBJ2-1,few,CASTPGGRGGNEQFF,TGCGCCAGCACCCCGGGAGGAAGGGGTGGCAATGAGCAGTTCTTC
-,TRBV5-1,TRBJ2-5,-,CASSLGTNQETQYF,TGCGCCAGCAGCTTAGGGACAAACCAAGAGACCCAGTACTTC